Listed below are T cell receptor beta chains from one sample, sequenced in a study of CD8 T cells in Susac syndrome. TCRdb reanalysed the immunoSEQ multiplex PCR reads using MiXCR and keeps one entry per CDR3 protein. This table holds fewer than 250,000 distinct CDR3 sequences, 80% to 95% found once. The sample comprised CD4+ T cells from PBMCs. All receptors derive from a human donor in good health. Both conserved end residues are part of each CDR3. D genes are given only for firm matches. Expanded clones get a size class; other rows say once, few or many, or leave the size out.

clone_size: -
j_call: TRBJ2-1
d_call: -
v_call: TRBV29-1
cdr3_aa: CSVDVTGWEQFF
cdr3_nt: TGCAGCGTTGATGTCACGGGCTGGGAGCAGTTCTTC

clone_size: -
j_call: TRBJ2-7
d_call: -
v_call: TRBV20-1
cdr3_aa: CSARTPGAGLYEQYF
cdr3_nt: TGCAGTGCTAGGACCCCTGGCGCAGGGCTCTACGAGCAGTACTTC

clone_size: -
j_call: TRBJ1-5
d_call: -
v_call: TRBV9
cdr3_aa: CASSPGTSNQPQHF
cdr3_nt: TGTGCCAGCAGCCCCGGGACTAGCAATCAGCCCCAGCATTTT

clone_size: few
j_call: TRBJ2-1
d_call: TRBD2
v_call: TRBV11-1
cdr3_aa: CASSFLAGGPYNEQFF
cdr3_nt: TGTGCCAGCAGCTTTCTAGCGGGGGGGCCTTACAATGAGCAGTTCTTC

clone_size: -
j_call: TRBJ1-5
d_call: TRBD1
v_call: TRBV30
cdr3_aa: CAWKRTGWPNQPQHF
cdr3_nt: TGTGCCTGGAAAAGGACAGGGTGGCCCAATCAGCCCCAGCATTTT

clone_size: -
j_call: TRBJ2-5
d_call: TRBD2
v_call: TRBV7-2
cdr3_aa: CASSSRSGGKTQYF
cdr3_nt: TGTGCCAGCAGCTCGAGATCGGGGGGAAAGACCCAGTACTTC

clone_size: once
j_call: TRBJ2-1
d_call: -
v_call: TRBV3-1
cdr3_aa: CASSQDPTGYNEQFF
cdr3_nt: TGTGCCAGCAGCCAAGACCCAACAGGGTACAATGAGCAGTTCTTC

clone_size: -
j_call: TRBJ1-5
d_call: TRBD1
v_call: TRBV19
cdr3_aa: CASRITGTGGSQPQHF
cdr3_nt: TGTGCCAGTCGAATTACCGGGACAGGGGGCTCCCAGCCCCAGCATTTT

clone_size: -
j_call: TRBJ2-5
d_call: -
v_call: TRBV10-3
cdr3_aa: CATRQATARETQYF
cdr3_nt: TGTGCCACGCGACAGGCTACTGCCCGAGAGACCCAGTACTTC

clone_size: -
j_call: TRBJ1-2
d_call: -
v_call: TRBV15
cdr3_aa: CATSRNGNYGYTF
cdr3_nt: TGTGCCACCAGCAGAAACGGAAACTATGGCTACACCTTC

clone_size: once
j_call: TRBJ1-2
d_call: -
v_call: TRBV12-3/TRBV12-4
cdr3_aa: CASSPSTASNYGYTF
cdr3_nt: TGTGCCAGCAGCCCCTCGACAGCCTCTAACTATGGCTACACCTTC

clone_size: -
j_call: TRBJ1-1
d_call: -
v_call: TRBV20-1
cdr3_aa: CSASPANTEAFF
cdr3_nt: TGCAGTGCTAGCCCAGCGAACACTGAAGCTTTCTTT

clone_size: -
j_call: TRBJ1-2
d_call: -
v_call: TRBV12-3/TRBV12-4
cdr3_aa: CASSPPVGVYGYTF
cdr3_nt: TGTGCCAGCAGTCCCCCCGTGGGGGTATATGGCTACACCTTC

clone_size: -
j_call: TRBJ1-5
d_call: -
v_call: TRBV10-3
cdr3_aa: CAISDQASNQPQHF
cdr3_nt: TGTGCCATCAGTGATCAGGCGAGCAATCAGCCCCAGCATTTT

clone_size: -
j_call: TRBJ2-5
d_call: TRBD2
v_call: TRBV12-3/TRBV12-4
cdr3_aa: CASTPLERGGLETQYF
cdr3_nt: TGTGCCAGCACCCCGCTCGAGCGGGGGGGCCTAGAGACCCAGTACTTC

clone_size: -
j_call: TRBJ1-3
d_call: -
v_call: TRBV9
cdr3_aa: CASSVATTGGGNTIYF
cdr3_nt: TGTGCCAGCAGCGTAGCTACGACAGGAGGTGGAAACACCATATATTTT

clone_size: -
j_call: TRBJ2-3
d_call: -
v_call: TRBV19
cdr3_aa: CASQGHRTDTQYF
cdr3_nt: TGTGCCAGTCAGGGACATCGCACAGATACGCAGTATTTT

clone_size: -
j_call: TRBJ2-2
d_call: TRBD1
v_call: TRBV7-3
cdr3_aa: CASSRGRGELFF
cdr3_nt: TGTGCCAGCAGTAGGGGGCGCGGGGAGCTGTTTTTT

clone_size: once
j_call: TRBJ2-5
d_call: -
v_call: TRBV7-2
cdr3_aa: CASSSDAGAQETQYF
cdr3_nt: TGTGCCAGCAGCTCGGACGCGGGGGCGCAAGAGACCCAGTACTTC

clone_size: -
j_call: TRBJ1-1
d_call: -
v_call: TRBV19
cdr3_aa: CASTMKGRGRTEAFF
cdr3_nt: TGTGCCAGTACCATGAAAGGCAGGGGAAGGACTGAAGCTTTCTTT

clone_size: -
j_call: TRBJ1-1
d_call: TRBD1
v_call: TRBV5-1
cdr3_aa: CASSGGQGKTEAFF
cdr3_nt: TGCGCCAGCAGCGGCGGACAGGGGAAGACTGAAGCTTTCTTT

clone_size: -
j_call: TRBJ1-6
d_call: TRBD1
v_call: TRBV5-1
cdr3_aa: CASSSGQGRSPLHF
cdr3_nt: TGCGCCAGCAGCTCCGGACAGGGGCGGTCACCCCTCCACTTT

clone_size: -
j_call: TRBJ2-7
d_call: TRBD1
v_call: TRBV7-9
cdr3_aa: CASTSRGLEQYF
cdr3_nt: TGTGCCAGCACCTCAAGGGGGCTCGAGCAGTACTTC

clone_size: -
j_call: TRBJ1-2
d_call: -
v_call: TRBV30
cdr3_aa: CAWSVRGMRGYTF
cdr3_nt: TGTGCCTGGAGTGTACGGGGGATGAGAGGCTACACCTTC

clone_size: -
j_call: TRBJ1-5
d_call: TRBD1
v_call: TRBV24-1
cdr3_aa: CATSDNRQGSDNQPQHF
cdr3_nt: TGTGCCACCAGTGATAACCGACAGGGTAGTGACAATCAGCCCCAGCATTTT

clone_size: -
j_call: TRBJ1-3
d_call: -
v_call: TRBV6-6
cdr3_aa: CASRPGQVSGNTIYF
cdr3_nt: TGTGCCAGCAGGCCCGGACAAGTCTCTGGAAACACCATATATTTT

clone_size: -
j_call: TRBJ1-6
d_call: -
v_call: TRBV7-6
cdr3_aa: CASSPQRSNSPLHF
cdr3_nt: TGTGCCAGCAGCCCACAGCGTTCTAATTCACCCCTCCACTTT

clone_size: -
j_call: TRBJ2-3
d_call: -
v_call: TRBV2
cdr3_aa: CASSQGVAASTDTQYF
cdr3_nt: TGTGCCAGCAGCCAAGGGGTAGCGGCTAGCACAGATACGCAGTATTTT

clone_size: -
j_call: TRBJ2-3
d_call: -
v_call: TRBV2
cdr3_aa: CASIGVRSPYTQYF
cdr3_nt: TGTGCCAGCATAGGGGTTCGTTCTCCGTATACGCAGTATTTT

clone_size: -
j_call: TRBJ2-5
d_call: -
v_call: TRBV12-3/TRBV12-4
cdr3_aa: CASDRDASQETQYF
cdr3_nt: TGTGCCAGCGACCGGGACGCAAGCCAAGAGACCCAGTACTTC

clone_size: -
j_call: TRBJ1-1
d_call: -
v_call: TRBV12-3/TRBV12-4
cdr3_aa: CASSLEGRQNTEAFF
cdr3_nt: TGTGCCAGCAGTTTAGAGGGACGGCAGAACACTGAAGCTTTCTTT

clone_size: -
j_call: TRBJ1-1
d_call: -
v_call: TRBV20-1
cdr3_aa: CSARSGTEAFF
cdr3_nt: TGCAGTGCTCGATCGGGCACTGAAGCTTTCTTT

clone_size: -
j_call: TRBJ1-5
d_call: -
v_call: TRBV6-2/TRBV6-3
cdr3_aa: CASSYGDYSNQPQHF
cdr3_nt: TGTGCCAGCAGTTACGGTGACTATAGCAATCAGCCCCAGCATTTT

clone_size: -
j_call: TRBJ1-1
d_call: -
v_call: TRBV29-1
cdr3_aa: CSAGGWVRHEAFF
cdr3_nt: TGCAGCGCGGGAGGCTGGGTTAGGCATGAAGCTTTCTTT

clone_size: -
j_call: TRBJ2-1
d_call: TRBD1
v_call: TRBV3-1
cdr3_aa: CASSQGRTGFGEQFF
cdr3_nt: TGTGCCAGCAGCCAAGGCCGGACAGGGTTCGGTGAGCAGTTCTTC

clone_size: once
j_call: TRBJ2-2
d_call: -
v_call: TRBV6-2/TRBV6-3
cdr3_aa: CASSSTGGGDGELFF
cdr3_nt: TGTGCCAGCAGTTCTACAGGGGGGGGAGACGGGGAGCTGTTTTTT

clone_size: -
j_call: TRBJ1-2
d_call: -
v_call: TRBV6-5
cdr3_aa: CASGTQGLGSIGYTF
cdr3_nt: TGTGCCAGCGGGACTCAGGGGCTCGGAAGTATTGGCTACACCTTC

clone_size: once
j_call: TRBJ1-4
d_call: -
v_call: TRBV28
cdr3_aa: CASSTGMREKLFF
cdr3_nt: TGTGCCAGCAGTACAGGGATGCGGGAAAAACTGTTTTTT

clone_size: -
j_call: TRBJ2-3
d_call: -
v_call: TRBV24-1
cdr3_aa: CATSETFGMTDTQYF
cdr3_nt: TGTGCCACCAGTGAAACCTTCGGGATGACAGATACGCAGTATTTT

clone_size: -
j_call: TRBJ2-1
d_call: TRBD2
v_call: TRBV20-1
cdr3_aa: CSARPRAGGFNEQFF
cdr3_nt: TGCAGTGCTCGACCTCGAGCGGGGGGGTTCAATGAGCAGTTCTTC

clone_size: -
j_call: TRBJ1-2
d_call: -
v_call: TRBV20-1
cdr3_aa: CSARVVDGYTF
cdr3_nt: TGCAGTGCTAGAGTTGTAGATGGCTACACCTTC

clone_size: -
j_call: TRBJ2-3
d_call: -
v_call: TRBV7-2
cdr3_aa: CASSLDGGHTDTQYF
cdr3_nt: TGTGCCAGCAGCTTAGACGGGGGGCACACAGATACGCAGTATTTT